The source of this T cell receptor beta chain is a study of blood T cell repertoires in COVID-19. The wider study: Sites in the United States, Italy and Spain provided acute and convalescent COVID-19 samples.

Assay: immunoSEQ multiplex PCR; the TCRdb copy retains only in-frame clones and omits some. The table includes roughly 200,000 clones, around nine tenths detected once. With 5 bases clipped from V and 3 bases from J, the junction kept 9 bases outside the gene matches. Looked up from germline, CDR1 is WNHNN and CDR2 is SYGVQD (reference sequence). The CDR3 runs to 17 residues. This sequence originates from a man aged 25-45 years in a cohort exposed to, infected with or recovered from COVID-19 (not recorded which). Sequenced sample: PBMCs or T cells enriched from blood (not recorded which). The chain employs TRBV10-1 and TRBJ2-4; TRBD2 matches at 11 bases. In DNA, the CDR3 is TGCGCCAGCAGTCCGGGACTAGCGGAAAGGGGCAAAAACATTCAGTACTTC. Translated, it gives CASSPGLAERGKNIQYF.